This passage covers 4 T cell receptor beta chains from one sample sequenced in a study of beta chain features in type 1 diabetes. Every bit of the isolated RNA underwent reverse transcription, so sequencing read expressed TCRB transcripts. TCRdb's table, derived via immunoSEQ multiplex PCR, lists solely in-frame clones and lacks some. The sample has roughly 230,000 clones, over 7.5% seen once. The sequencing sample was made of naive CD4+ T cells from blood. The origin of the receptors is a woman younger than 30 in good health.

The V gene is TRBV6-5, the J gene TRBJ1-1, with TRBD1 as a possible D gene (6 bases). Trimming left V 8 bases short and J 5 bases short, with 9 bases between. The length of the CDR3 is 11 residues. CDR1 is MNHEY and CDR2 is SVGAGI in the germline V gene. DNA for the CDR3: TGTGCCAGCCGGGGGGCTACTGAAGCTTTCTTT. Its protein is CASRGATEAFF.

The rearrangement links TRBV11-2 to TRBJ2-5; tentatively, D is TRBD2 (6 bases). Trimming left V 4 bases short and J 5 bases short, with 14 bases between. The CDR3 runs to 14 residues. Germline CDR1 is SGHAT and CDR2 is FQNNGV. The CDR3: CASSSGLPGETQYF. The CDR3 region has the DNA TGTGCCAGCAGCTCGGGACTCCCCGGGGAGACCCAGTACTTC.

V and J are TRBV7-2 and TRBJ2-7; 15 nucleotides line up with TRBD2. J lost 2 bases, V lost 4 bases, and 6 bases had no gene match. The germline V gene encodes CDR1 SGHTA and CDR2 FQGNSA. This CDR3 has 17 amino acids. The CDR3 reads CASSSIGLAGGAYEQYF. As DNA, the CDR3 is TGTGCCAGCAGCTCGATAGGACTAGCGGGAGGGGCCTACGAGCAGTACTTC.

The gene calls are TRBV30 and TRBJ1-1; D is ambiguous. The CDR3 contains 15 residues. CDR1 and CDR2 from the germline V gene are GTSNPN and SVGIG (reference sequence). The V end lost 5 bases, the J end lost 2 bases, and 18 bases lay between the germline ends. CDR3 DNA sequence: TGTGCCTGGGAAAGAGTCGATATTATTAACACTGAAGCTTTCTTT. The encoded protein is CAWERVDIINTEAFF.